Below, 23 T cell receptor beta chains from the same sample are listed, as sequenced in a study of glioma-infiltrating T cells. Using RNA template, CDR3s of TCR alpha and beta were amplified with iRepertoire arm-PCR. TCRdb ran MiXCR on the multiplex PCR reads and lists one entry per CDR3 protein. The profile shows under 200,000 distinct CDR3 sequences, over 40% of them singletons. Sequenced: glioma tissue, nonneoplastic brain tissue, or PBMCs (not recorded which). These receptor sequences come from a human donor with low-grade glioma or glioblastoma, undergoing nonglioma brain surgery, or in good health (not recorded which).

The chain uses TRBV18 and TRBJ2-3; D is unresolved. CDR1 is KGHSH and CDR2 is LQKENI in the germline V gene. The V end lost 3 bases, the J end lost 6 bases, and 10 bases lay between the germline ends. The CDR3 covers 13 residues. CDR3: CASSPEMGDTQYF. The CDR3 bases are TGTGCCAGCTCACCCGAAATGGGGGATACGCAGTATTTT.

The sample holds many counts of this clonotype. The gene calls are TRBV28 and TRBJ2-1, with D perhaps being TRBD1 or TRBD2 (5 bases each). This CDR3 is 17 amino acids long. V shed 5 bases and J shed 1 base, with 18 bases lying between them. The V gene's germline CDR1 is MDHEN and CDR2 SYDVKM. The CDR3 reads CASSPNPGTKSYNEQFF. The CDR3 DNA follows: TGTGCCAGCAGTCCAAACCCCGGGACCAAGTCCTACAATGAGCAGTTCTTC.

This chain connects TRBV2 to TRBJ2-7; D gene unclear. The V gene's germline CDR1 is SNHLY and CDR2 FYNNEI. V gave up 2 bases and J gave up 6 bases, with 11 bases separating them. The CDR3 spans 13 residues. The CDR3 is CASSEQRVGEQYF. The CDR3 DNA reads TGTGCCAGCAGTGAACAGAGAGTGGGCGAGCAGTACTTC. The full variable domain, in which reference TRBV2 and TRBJ2-7 provide the parts outside the CDR3, is EPEVTQTPSHQVTQMGQEVILRCVPISNHLYFYWYRQILGQKVEFLVSFYNNEISEKSEIFDDQFSVERPDGSNFTLKIRSTKLEDSAMYFCASSEQRVGEQYFGPGTRLTVT.

In the case of this clonotype: It may be a read error: a sequence one base away is much more abundant. The chain links TRBV6-5 to TRBJ2-2; the match to TRBD2 covers 8 bases. CDR3 size: 15 residues. Germline trimming cut 9 bases from V and 0 bases from J; bases unmatched to any gene: 6. Germline V gene lookup returns CDR1 MNHEY and CDR2 SVGAGI. As DNA, the CDR3 is TGTGCCAGTTCTGCGGGACTAGCGAACACCGGGGAGCTGTTTTTT. It codes for CASSAGLANTGELFF.

About this clonotype itself: A much larger clone lies a single base off, so this may be a read error. The chain recombines TRBV6-4 with TRBJ2-3; TRBD1 matches 7 bases. The CDR3 spans 12 residues. V gave up 4 bases and J gave up 11 bases; unmatched junction bases: 6. Germline CDR1 and CDR2: MRHNA and SNTAGT. CDR3 in amino acids: CASSGGQTEQYF. CDR3 sequence (DNA): TGTGCCAGCAGTGGGGGACAGACTGAGCAGTATTTT.

This CDR3 reads CSVYGTGTGNTEAFF. The CDR3 region has the DNA TGCAGCGTTTACGGCACCGGGACAGGGAACACTGAAGCTTTCTTT. The chain has TRBV29-1 and TRBJ1-1; 8 nucleotides line up with TRBD1. Trimming at V came to 5 bases and at J to 1 base, leaving 9 bases not matched to a gene. Germline CDR1 is SQVTM and CDR2 is ANQGSEA. This CDR3 is 15 amino acids long.

This clonotype was observed at least ten times. The chain carries TRBV10-3 and TRBJ1-1; D possibly corresponds to TRBD1 (6 bases). Germline V gene sequence: CDR1 ENHRY, CDR2 SYGVKD. The CDR3 sequence is 15 residues long. Trimming cost V 1 base and J 3 bases, with 12 bases left between them. CDR3 sequence reads: CAISEFLQGHTEAFF. DNA of the CDR3: TGTGCCATCAGTGAGTTCCTACAGGGTCACACTGAAGCTTTCTTT.

This chain connects TRBV2 to TRBJ2-1, with D uncertain. CDR3 length: 11 amino acids. V gave up 5 bases and J gave up 9 bases, with 8 bases separating them. The germline gives CDR1 SNHLY, CDR2 FYNNEI. The CDR3 region is CASSFVLEQFF. The CDR3 DNA reads TGTGCCAGCAGTTTTGTCCTTGAGCAGTTCTTC.

This clonotype was seen repeatedly, ten times or more. The CDR3: CASSQADLADHTDTQYF. CDR3 bases: TGTGCCAGCAGCCAAGCCGACTTAGCGGACCACACAGATACGCAGTATTTT. V usage is TRBV4-2 and J usage is TRBJ2-3, with a weak D call TRBD2 (6 bases). Trimming pared 1 base from V and 2 bases from J, leaving 16 bases between. The CDR3 runs to 17 residues. The germline V gene has CDR1 LGHNA and CDR2 YNFKEQ.

The chain uses TRBV18 and TRBJ2-5, with TRBD1 matching over 10 bases. CDR3 length: 15 amino acids. V was pared by 0 bases and J by 5 bases, with 3 bases of the junction left unmatched. Germline CDR1 and CDR2: KGHSH and LQKENI. In nucleotides, the CDR3 is TGTGCCAGCTCACCACCCGGGACAGGGGTCGAGACCCAGTACTTC. This gives the protein CASSPPGTGVETQYF.

Notes on this clonotype: A much larger clonotype is one base distant, so this may be a read error. The gene calls are TRBV28 and TRBJ1-5, with no clear D. Germline CDR1 is MDHEN and CDR2 is SYDVKM. Trimming took off 6 bases at V and 8 bases at J, with 14 bases between the two ends. The CDR3 runs 13 residues. DNA of the CDR3: TGTGCCAGCAGCCTTTTAGTGAATAAGCCCCAGCATTTT. Amino acid sequence: CASSLLVNKPQHF.

This clonotype has ten or more counts. The V and J genes are TRBV6-6 and TRBJ2-2; D ambiguous. In germline, CDR1 is MNHNY, CDR2 SVGAGI (reference sequence). The CDR3 loop spans 14 amino acids. V shed 1 base and J shed 3 bases, with 6 bases lying between them. CDR3 loop: CASSYLLYTGELFF. The CDR3, as DNA: TGTGCCAGCAGTTACTTATTATACACCGGGGAGCTGTTTTTT.

This clonotype was seen ten or more times. The chain recombines TRBV20-1 with TRBJ1-6, with 9 bases identical to TRBD1. CDR1 and CDR2 (germline): DFQATT, SNEGSKA (reference sequence). There are 13 residues in the CDR3. The CDR3 loop reads CSKQGANNSPLHF. In DNA, the CDR3 is TGCTCAAAACAGGGGGCAAACAATTCACCCCTCCACTTT.

A single count supports this clonotype. V gene TRBV3-1 combines with J gene TRBJ1-3, with D uncertain. The V gene lost 4 bases and the J gene lost 4 bases, with 5 bases spanning the gap. Germline assignment: CDR1 LGHDT and CDR2 YNNKEL (reference sequence). This CDR3 spans 12 amino acids. Here the CDR3 reads CASSRSGNTIYF. CDR3 sequence (DNA): TGTGCCAGCAGCCGTTCCGGAAACACCATATATTTT.

This clonotype was found once. A read error may be the cause here, since a much bigger clone is one base away. This sequence joins TRBV28 and TRBJ2-7; 9 nucleotides match TRBD1. This CDR3 comprises 16 residues. Germline V gives CDR1 MDHEN, CDR2 SYDVKM. Written as DNA, the CDR3 is TGTGCCAGCAGTTTTTCCGGGACAGGGAAAGACTACGGGCAGTACTTC. Residues: CASSFSGTGKDYGQYF.

The chain links TRBV6-1 to TRBJ2-7; 7 positions match TRBD2. Trimming at V came to 5 bases and at J to 6 bases, leaving 7 bases not matched to a gene. The length of the CDR3 is 13 residues. Germline CDR1 is MNHNS and CDR2 is SASEGT. CDR3 amino acids: CASSTGRLGEQYF. The CDR3 region has the DNA TGTGCCAGCAGTACCGGGAGGTTGGGCGAGCAGTACTTC.

In regard to this clonotype: The junction differs from germline at one of its ends, possibly a read error. The chain carries TRBV2 and TRBJ2-5; D ambiguous. The germline V gene has CDR1 SNHLY and CDR2 FYNNEI. The CDR3 totals 12 residues. In nucleotides, the CDR3 is TGTGCCAGCAAGGAAGACCAAGAGACCAAGTACTTC. Amino acid sequence: CASKEDQETKYF.

Comment on this clonotype: A single base separates this from a much larger clone, so it may be a read error. The limits of the CDR3 on the DNA are not certain, so only TCRdb's listed CDR3 is given. The V call is TRBV6-4, the J call TRBJ1-5; TRBD1 is taken as the D call from the table, unchecked against the DNA. The CDR3 region is 16 residues in length, termini included. Germline CDR1 and CDR2: MRHNA and SNTAGT. The CDR3 sequence is CAGPGTPYYCNQPQNF.

At least ten counts were recorded for this clonotype. The chain combines TRBV28 with TRBJ2-5; no definite D call. Germline CDR1 and CDR2: MDHEN and SYDVKM. The V end lost 6 bases, the J end lost 2 bases, and 13 bases lay between the germline ends. This CDR3 has 14 amino acids. The CDR3 is CASSPAQHQETQYF. Here the CDR3 DNA reads TGTGCCAGCAGCCCAGCGCAGCATCAAGAGACCCAGTACTTC.

This clonotype was counted only a few times. The chain links TRBV7-6 to TRBJ2-5; D remains unclear. V shed 5 bases and J shed 1 base, with 14 bases lying between them. Germline-derived CDR1 and CDR2 are SGHVS and FNYEAQ. This CDR3 spans 15 amino acids. In nucleotides, the CDR3 is TGTGCCAGCAGCCTAAACCCCAGGACCCAAGAGACCCAGTACTTC. It codes for CASSLNPRTQETQYF. The entire variable domain, with the rest obtained from reference TRBV7-6 and TRBJ2-5, is as follows: GAGVSQSPRYKVTKRGQDVALRCDPISGHVSLYWYRQALGQGPEFLTYFNYEAQQDKSGLPNDRFSAERPEGSISTLTIQRTEQRDSAMYRCASSLNPRTQETQYFGPGTRLLVL.

This clonotype was found many times. This CDR3 is CSANPGQGYNEQFF. CDR3 bases: TGCAGTGCTAACCCGGGACAGGGGTACAATGAGCAGTTCTTC. The chain has TRBV20-1 and TRBJ2-1; 10 bases agree with TRBD1. The CDR3 contains 14 residues. Trimming took 4 bases from V and 4 from J; bases not matched to a gene: 4. Per the germline V gene, CDR1 is DFQATT and CDR2 is SNEGSKA (reference sequence).

The gene calls are TRBV12-3 or TRBV12-4 and TRBJ1-5, with 8 positions matching TRBD1. The CDR3 contains 15 residues. V was pared by 5 bases and J by 4 bases, with 7 bases of the junction left unmatched. Written as DNA, the CDR3 is TGTGCCAGCAGTGCCCGGGACAGGAAAAATCAGCCCCAGCATTTT. Translating it yields CASSARDRKNQPQHF.

The gene calls are TRBV7-8 and TRBJ2-7, with D maybe TRBD1 (6 bases). The V gene's germline CDR1 is SGHVS and CDR2 FQNEAQ. The CDR3 length is 14 residues. V was shortened by 5 bases and J by 3 bases, with 14 bases between the two germline ends. The CDR3 DNA reads as TGTGCCAGCAGCGACCGGGACAAGATCTACGAGCAGTACTTC. Its protein is CASSDRDKIYEQYF.